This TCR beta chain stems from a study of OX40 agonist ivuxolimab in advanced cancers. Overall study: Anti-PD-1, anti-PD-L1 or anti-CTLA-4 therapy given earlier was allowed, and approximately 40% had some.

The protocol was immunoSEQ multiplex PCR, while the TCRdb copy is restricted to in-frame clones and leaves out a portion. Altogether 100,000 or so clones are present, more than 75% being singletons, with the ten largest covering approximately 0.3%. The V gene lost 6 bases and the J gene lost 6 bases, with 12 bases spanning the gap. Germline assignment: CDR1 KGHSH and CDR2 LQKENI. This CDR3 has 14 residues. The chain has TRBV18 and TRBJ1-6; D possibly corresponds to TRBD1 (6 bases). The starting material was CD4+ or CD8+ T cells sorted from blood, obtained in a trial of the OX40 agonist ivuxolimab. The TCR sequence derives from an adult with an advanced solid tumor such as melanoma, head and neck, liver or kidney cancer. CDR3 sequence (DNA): TGTGCCAGCTCGCCCACAGGGACTAATTCACCCCTCCACTTT. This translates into CASSPTGTNSPLHF.